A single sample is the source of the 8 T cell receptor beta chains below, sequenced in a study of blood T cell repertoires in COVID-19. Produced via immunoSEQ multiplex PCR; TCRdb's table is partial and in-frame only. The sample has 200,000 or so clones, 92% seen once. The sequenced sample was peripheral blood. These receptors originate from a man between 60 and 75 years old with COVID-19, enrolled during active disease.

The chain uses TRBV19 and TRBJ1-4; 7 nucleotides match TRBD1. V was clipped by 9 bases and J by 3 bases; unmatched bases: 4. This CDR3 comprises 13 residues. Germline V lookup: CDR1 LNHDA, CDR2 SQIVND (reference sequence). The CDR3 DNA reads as TGTGCCAGCCCGACAGGGCCTAATGAAAAACTGTTTTTT. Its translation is CASPTGPNEKLFF.

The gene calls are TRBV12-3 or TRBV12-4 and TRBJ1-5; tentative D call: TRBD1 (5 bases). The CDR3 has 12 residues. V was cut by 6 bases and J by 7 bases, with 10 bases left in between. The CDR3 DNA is TGTGCCAGCAGGTCGCAGGGACAGCCCCAGCATTTT. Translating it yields CASRSQGQPQHF.

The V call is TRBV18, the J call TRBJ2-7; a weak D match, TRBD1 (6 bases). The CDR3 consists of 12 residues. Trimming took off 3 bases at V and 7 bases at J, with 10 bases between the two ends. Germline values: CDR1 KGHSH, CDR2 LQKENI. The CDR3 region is CASSPTGREQYF. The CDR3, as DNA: TGTGCCAGCTCACCGACAGGTAGGGAGCAGTACTTC.

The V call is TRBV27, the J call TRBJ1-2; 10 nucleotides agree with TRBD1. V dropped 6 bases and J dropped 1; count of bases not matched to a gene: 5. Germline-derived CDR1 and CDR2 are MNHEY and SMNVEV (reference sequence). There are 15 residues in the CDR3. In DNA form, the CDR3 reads TGTGCCAGCAGGCCCGGGACAGGGGATAACTATGGCTACACCTTC. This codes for CASRPGTGDNYGYTF.

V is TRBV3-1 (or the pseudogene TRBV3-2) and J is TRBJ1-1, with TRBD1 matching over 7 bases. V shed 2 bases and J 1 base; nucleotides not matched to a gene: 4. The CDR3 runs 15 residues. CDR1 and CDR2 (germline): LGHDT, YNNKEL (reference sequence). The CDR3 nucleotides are TGTGCCAGCAGCCAATTGGCAGGGGGGAACACTGAAGCTTTCTTT. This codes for CASSQLAGGNTEAFF.

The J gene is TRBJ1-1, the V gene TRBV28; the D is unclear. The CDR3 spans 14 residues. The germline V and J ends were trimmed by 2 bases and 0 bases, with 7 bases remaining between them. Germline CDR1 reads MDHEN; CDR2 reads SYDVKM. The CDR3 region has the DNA TGTGCCAGCAGTTTAGGTCAGATGAACACTGAAGCTTTCTTT. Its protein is CASSLGQMNTEAFF.

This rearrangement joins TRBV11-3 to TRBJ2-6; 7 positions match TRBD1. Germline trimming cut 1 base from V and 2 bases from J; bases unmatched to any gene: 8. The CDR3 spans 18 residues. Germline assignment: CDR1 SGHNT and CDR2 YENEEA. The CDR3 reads CASSLVGPQGPGANVLTF. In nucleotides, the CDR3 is TGTGCCAGCAGCTTAGTAGGGCCACAGGGGCCTGGGGCCAACGTCCTGACTTTC.

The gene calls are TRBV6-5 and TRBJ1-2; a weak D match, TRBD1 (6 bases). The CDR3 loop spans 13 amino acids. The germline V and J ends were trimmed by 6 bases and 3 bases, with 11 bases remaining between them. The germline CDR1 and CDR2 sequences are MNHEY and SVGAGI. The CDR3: CASRSSGDYGYTF. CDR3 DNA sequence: TGTGCCAGCAGATCCTCAGGGGACTATGGCTACACCTTC.